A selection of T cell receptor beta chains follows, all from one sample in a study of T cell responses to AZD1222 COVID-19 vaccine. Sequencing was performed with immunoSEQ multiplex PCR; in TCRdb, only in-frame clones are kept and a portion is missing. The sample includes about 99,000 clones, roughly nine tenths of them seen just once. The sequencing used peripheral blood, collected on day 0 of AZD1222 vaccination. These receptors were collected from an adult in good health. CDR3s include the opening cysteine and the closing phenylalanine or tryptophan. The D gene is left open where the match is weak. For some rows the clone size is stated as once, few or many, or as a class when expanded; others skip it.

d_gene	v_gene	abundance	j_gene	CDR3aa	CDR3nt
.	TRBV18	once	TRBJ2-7	CASSPGREQGRLSYEQYF	TGTGCCAGCTCCCCTGGGCGGGAGCAGGGGCGCCTCTCCTACGAGCAGTACTTC
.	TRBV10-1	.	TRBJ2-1	CANLTGEVENEQFF	TGCGCCAACCTAACAGGGGAGGTTGAGAATGAGCAGTTCTTC
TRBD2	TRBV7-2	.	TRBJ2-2	CASSLIGGGNTGELFF	TGTGCCAGCAGCTTAATTGGCGGGGGGAACACCGGGGAGCTGTTTTTT
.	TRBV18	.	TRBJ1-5	CASSPKSQVNQPQHF	TGTGCCAGCTCACCAAAATCGCAGGTTAATCAGCCCCAGCATTTT
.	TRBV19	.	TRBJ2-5	CATRPGGEETQYF	TGTGCCACACGACCGGGCGGGGAAGAGACCCAGTACTTC
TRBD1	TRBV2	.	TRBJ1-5	CASSDGTGAFQPQHF	TGTGCCAGCAGTGACGGGACAGGGGCGTTCCAGCCCCAGCATTTT
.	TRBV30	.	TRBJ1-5	CACSEVVGNQPQHF	TGTGCCTGCTCGGAGGTGGTTGGGAATCAGCCCCAGCATTTT
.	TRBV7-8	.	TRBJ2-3	CASSLGVQDTQYF	TGTGCCAGCAGCTTAGGTGTCCAAGATACGCAGTATTTT
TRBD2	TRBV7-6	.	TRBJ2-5	CASMRLAAQETQYF	TGTGCCAGCATGCGACTAGCGGCACAAGAGACCCAGTACTTC
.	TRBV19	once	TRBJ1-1	CASSIVSNTEAFF	TGTGCCAGTAGTATAGTCTCAAACACTGAAGCTTTCTTT
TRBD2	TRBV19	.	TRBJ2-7	CASSNRGGPYEQYF	TGTGCCAGTAGTAACCGCGGGGGGCCCTACGAGCAGTACTTC
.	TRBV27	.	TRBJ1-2	CASSLRGHPPIF	TGTGCCAGCAGTTTGCGCGGACACCCTCCGATCTTC
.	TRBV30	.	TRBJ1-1	CAWAGSNTEAFF	TGTGCCTGGGCAGGGTCGAACACTGAAGCTTTCTTT
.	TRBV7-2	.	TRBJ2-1	CASSLGSWNNEQFF	TGTGCCAGCAGCTTAGGGTCCTGGAACAATGAGCAGTTCTTC
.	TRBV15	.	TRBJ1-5	CATSREAWGENQPQHF	TGTGCCACCAGCAGAGAGGCTTGGGGGGAGAATCAGCCCCAGCATTTT
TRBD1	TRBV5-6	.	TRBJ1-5	CASSLGGDRRYSNQPQHF	TGTGCCAGCAGCTTGGGTGGGGACAGACGCTATAGCAATCAGCCCCAGCATTTT
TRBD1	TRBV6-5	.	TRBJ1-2	CASSLTGGIGYTF	TGTGCCAGCAGCCTGACAGGGGGCATAGGCTACACCTTC
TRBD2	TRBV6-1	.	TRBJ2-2	CASSELGLAGETGELFF	TGTGCCAGCAGTGAACTCGGGCTAGCGGGAGAAACCGGGGAGCTGTTTTTT
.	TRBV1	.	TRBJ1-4	CTSSQPRSGAPFF	TGCACCAGCAGCCAACCCAGATCGGGGGCTCCCTTTTTT
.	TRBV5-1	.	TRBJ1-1	CASSADGGVAEAFF	TGTGCCAGCAGCGCGGACGGGGGTGTGGCTGAAGCTTTCTTT
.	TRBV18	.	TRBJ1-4	CASSPAENEKLFF	TGTGCCAGCTCACCAGCAGAAAATGAAAAACTGTTTTTT
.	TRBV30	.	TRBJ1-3	CAWSVPNTIYF	TGTGCCTGGAGTGTACCGAACACCATATATTTT
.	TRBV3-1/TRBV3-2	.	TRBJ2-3	CASSLYGLSDTQYF	TGTGCCAGCAGCCTCTATGGGTTGTCAGATACGCAGTATTTT
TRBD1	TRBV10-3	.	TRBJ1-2	CAISGVQGSGYTF	TGTGCCATCAGTGGAGTACAGGGGTCGGGCTACACCTTC
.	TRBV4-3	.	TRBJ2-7	CASSQEPGNEQYF	TGCGCCAGCAGCCAAGAGCCGGGTAACGAGCAGTACTTC
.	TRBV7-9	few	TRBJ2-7	CASSRLGDASYEQYF	TGTGCCAGCAGCCGACTGGGGGACGCGTCCTACGAGCAGTACTTC
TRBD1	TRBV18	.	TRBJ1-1	CASSPKQGEGAEAFF	TGTGCCAGCTCACCCAAACAGGGGGAAGGGGCTGAAGCTTTCTTT
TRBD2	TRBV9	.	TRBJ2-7	CASSPKGGGDSYEQYF	TGTGCCAGCAGCCCCAAGGGCGGGGGGGACTCCTACGAGCAGTACTTC
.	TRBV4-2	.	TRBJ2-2	CASGRGVNTGELFF	TGTGCCAGCGGAAGGGGAGTGAACACCGGGGAGCTGTTTTTT
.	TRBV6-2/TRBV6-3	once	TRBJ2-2	CASGFQGSSTGELFF	TGTGCCAGCGGTTTCCAGGGGTCCTCCACCGGGGAGCTGTTTTTT
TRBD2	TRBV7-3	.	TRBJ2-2	CAAAGLGEGTGELFF	TGTGCCGCAGCGGGACTAGGAGAGGGCACCGGGGAGCTGTTTTTT
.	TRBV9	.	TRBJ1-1	CASSVAIQEGSDTEAFF	TGTGCCAGCAGCGTAGCTATACAGGAGGGGTCTGACACTGAAGCTTTCTTT
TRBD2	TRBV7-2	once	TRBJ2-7	CASSFRAPGLGDEQYF	TGTGCCAGCAGCTTTCGGGCTCCGGGACTAGGGGACGAGCAGTACTTC